This T cell receptor beta chain was retrieved from a study of blood T cell repertoires in COVID-19. The wider study: Both acute and convalescent COVID-19 samples were obtained from the United States, Italy and Spain. T cells, B-cell-depleted T cells, or PBMCs supplied cDNA or gDNA.

Authors' data handling: It was from reference gene primer amplification that nucleated cell counts were estimated. The method was immunoSEQ multiplex PCR; TCRdb's version includes in-frame clones alone and lacks a portion of them. V and J calls and clone size are those listed in that table; D and trimming were worked out from the DNA. The sample includes 45,000 to 55,000 clones, about 82% of them seen just once. Trimming removed 4 bases from V and 4 bases from J, with 16 bases in between. Germline loops: CDR1 MNHEY, CDR2 SMNVEV (reference sequence). There are 15 residues in the CDR3. The sample taken for sequencing was peripheral blood. The chain carries TRBV27 and TRBJ1-2; no definite D call. This TCR was recovered from a man aged 65-85 years with active COVID-19. The CDR3 region is CASSSGELNPYGYTF. The CDR3 coding sequence is TGTGCCAGCAGTTCTGGAGAGTTAAACCCCTATGGCTACACCTTC.